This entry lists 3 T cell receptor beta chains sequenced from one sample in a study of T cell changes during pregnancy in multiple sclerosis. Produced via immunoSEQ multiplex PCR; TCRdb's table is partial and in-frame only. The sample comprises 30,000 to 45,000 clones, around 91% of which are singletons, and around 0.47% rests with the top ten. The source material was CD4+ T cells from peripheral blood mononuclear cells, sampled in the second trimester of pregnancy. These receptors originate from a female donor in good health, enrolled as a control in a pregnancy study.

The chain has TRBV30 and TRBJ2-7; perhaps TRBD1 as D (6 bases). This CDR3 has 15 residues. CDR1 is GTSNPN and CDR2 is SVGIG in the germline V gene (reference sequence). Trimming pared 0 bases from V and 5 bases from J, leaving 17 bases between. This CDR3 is CAWSVSGTTLHEQYF. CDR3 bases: TGTGCCTGGAGTGTAAGTGGGACAACTCTCCACGAGCAGTACTTC.

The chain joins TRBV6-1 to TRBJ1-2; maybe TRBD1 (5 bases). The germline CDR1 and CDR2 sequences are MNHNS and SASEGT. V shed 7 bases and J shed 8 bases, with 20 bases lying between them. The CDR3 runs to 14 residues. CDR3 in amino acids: CASNQDRNSRGYTF. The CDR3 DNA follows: TGTGCCAGCAACCAAGACAGAAACAGTCGGGGCTACACCTTC.

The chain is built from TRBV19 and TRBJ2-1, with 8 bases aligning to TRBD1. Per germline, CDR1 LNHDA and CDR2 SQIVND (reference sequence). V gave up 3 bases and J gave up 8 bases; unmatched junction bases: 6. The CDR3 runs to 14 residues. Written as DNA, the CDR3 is TGTGCCAGTAGTATGGGCAGGGGGCGCCATGAGCAGTTCTTC. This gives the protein CASSMGRGRHEQFF. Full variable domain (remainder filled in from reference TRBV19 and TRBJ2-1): DGGITQSPKYLFRKEGQNVTLSCEQNLNHDAMYWYRQDPGQGLRLIYYSQIVNDFQKGDIAEGYSVSREKKESFPLTVTSAQKNPTAFYLCASSMGRGRHEQFFGPGTRLTVL.